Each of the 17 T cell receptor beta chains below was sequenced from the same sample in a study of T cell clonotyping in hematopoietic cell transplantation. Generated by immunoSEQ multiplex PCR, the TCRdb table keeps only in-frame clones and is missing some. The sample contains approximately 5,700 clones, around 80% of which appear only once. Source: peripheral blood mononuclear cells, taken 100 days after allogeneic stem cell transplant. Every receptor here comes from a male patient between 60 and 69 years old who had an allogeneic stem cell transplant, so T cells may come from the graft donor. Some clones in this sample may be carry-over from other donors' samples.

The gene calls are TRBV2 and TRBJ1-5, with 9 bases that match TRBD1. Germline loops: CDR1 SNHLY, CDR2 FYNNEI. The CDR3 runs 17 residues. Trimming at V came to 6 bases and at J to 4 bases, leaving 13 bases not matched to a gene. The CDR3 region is CASRPLRGQGGNQPQHF. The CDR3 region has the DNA TGTGCCAGCAGGCCCCTTCGGGGACAGGGAGGGAATCAGCCCCAGCATTTT.

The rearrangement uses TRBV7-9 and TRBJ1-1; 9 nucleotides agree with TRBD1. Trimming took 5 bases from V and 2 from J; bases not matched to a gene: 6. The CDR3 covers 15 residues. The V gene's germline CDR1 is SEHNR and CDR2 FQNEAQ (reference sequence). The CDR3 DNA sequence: TGTGCCAGCAGCAACCGGGACAGGGCCAACACTGAAGCTTTCTTT. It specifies CASSNRDRANTEAFF.

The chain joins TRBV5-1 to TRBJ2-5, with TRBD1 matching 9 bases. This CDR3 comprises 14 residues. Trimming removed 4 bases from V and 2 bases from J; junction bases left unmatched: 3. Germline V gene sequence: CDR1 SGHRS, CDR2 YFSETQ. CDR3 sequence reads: CASSRGQGQETQYF. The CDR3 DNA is TGCGCCAGCAGCCGGGGACAGGGTCAAGAGACCCAGTACTTC.

The CDR3 nucleotides read TGCGCCAGCAGCCAAGAGTCGGGGGGCGGGACCCAGTACTTC. The encoded protein is CASSQESGGGTQYF. The chain employs TRBV4-3 and TRBJ2-5; possibly TRBD2 for D (7 bases). With 0 bases removed from V and 7 bases from J, the gap between germline ends came to 12 bases. The CDR3 sequence is 14 residues long. Germline loops: CDR1 LGHNA, CDR2 YSLEER.

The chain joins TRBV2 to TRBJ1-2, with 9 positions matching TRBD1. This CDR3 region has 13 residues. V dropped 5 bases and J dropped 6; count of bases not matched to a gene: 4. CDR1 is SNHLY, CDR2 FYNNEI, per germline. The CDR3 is CASSRTGADGYTF. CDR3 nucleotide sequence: TGTGCCAGCAGTCGGACAGGGGCAGATGGCTACACCTTC.

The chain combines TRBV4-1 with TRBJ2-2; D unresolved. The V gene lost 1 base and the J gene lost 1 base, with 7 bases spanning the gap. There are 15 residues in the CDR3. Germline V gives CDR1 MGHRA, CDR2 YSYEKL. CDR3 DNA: TGCGCCAGCAGCCAAGGGCCCGGGAACACCGGGGAGCTGTTTTTT. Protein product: CASSQGPGNTGELFF.

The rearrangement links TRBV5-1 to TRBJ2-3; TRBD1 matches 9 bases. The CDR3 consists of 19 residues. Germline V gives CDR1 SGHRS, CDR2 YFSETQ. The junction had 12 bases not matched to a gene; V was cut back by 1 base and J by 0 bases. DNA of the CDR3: TGCGCCAGCAGCTTGAGAGCACGGGGGACAGGGACTAGCACAGATACGCAGTATTTT. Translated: CASSLRARGTGTSTDTQYF. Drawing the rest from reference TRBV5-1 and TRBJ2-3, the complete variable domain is KAGVTQTPRYLIKTRGQQVTLSCSPISGHRSVSWYQQTPGQGLQFLFEYFSETQRNKGNFPGRFSGRQFSNSRSEMNVSTLELGDSALYLCASSLRARGTGTSTDTQYFGPGTRLTVL.

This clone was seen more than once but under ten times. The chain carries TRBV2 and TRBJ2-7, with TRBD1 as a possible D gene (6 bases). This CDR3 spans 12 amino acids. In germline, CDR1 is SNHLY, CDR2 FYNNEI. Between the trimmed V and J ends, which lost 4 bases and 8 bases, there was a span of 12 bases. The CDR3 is CASSVERGKQYF. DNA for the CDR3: TGTGCCAGCAGTGTTGAAAGGGGGAAGCAGTACTTC.

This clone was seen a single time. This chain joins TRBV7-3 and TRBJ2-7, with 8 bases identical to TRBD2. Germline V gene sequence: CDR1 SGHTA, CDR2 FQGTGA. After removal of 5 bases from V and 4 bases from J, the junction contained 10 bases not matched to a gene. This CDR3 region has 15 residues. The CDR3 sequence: CASSPQAGVRYEQYF. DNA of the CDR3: TGTGCCAGCAGCCCTCAAGCGGGAGTGAGGTACGAGCAGTACTTC.

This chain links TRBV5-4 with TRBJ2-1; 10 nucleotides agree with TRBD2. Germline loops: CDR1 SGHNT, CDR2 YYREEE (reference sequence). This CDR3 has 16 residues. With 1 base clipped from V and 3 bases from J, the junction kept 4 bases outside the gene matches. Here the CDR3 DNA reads TGTGCCAGCAGCTTGCTAGCGGGAGTACTCTACAATGAGCAGTTCTTC. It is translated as CASSLLAGVLYNEQFF.

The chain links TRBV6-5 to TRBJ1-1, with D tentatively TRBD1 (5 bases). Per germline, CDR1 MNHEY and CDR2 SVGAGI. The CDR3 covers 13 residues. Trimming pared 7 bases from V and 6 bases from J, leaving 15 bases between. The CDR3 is CASTMGGSAEAFF. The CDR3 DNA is TGTGCCAGCACTATGGGGGGATCCGCTGAAGCTTTCTTT.

CDR3 region: CASSSSTTGYRVQYF. CDR3 DNA: TGCGCCAGCAGCTCGTCAACGACAGGGTACCGGGTGCAGTATTTT. The J gene is TRBJ2-3, the V gene TRBV5-1, with TRBD1 identical over 7 bases. CDR1 and CDR2 from the germline V gene are SGHRS and YFSETQ. Trimming took 3 bases from V and 11 from J; bases not matched to a gene: 15. CDR3 size: 15 residues.

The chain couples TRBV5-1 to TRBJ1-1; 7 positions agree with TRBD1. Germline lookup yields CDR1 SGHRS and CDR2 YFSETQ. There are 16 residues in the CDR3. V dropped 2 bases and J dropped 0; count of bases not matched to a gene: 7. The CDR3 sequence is CASSFLAGTVNTEAFF. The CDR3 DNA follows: TGCGCCAGCAGCTTTTTAGCCGGGACAGTGAACACTGAAGCTTTCTTT.

The CDR3 here is CASSRGTSGSRSNEQFF. CDR3 bases: TGTGCCAGCAGCCGGGGGACTAGCGGATCTAGGAGCAATGAGCAGTTCTTC. The rearrangement joins TRBV9 to TRBJ2-1; the match to TRBD2 covers 11 bases. V lost 4 bases, J lost 6 bases, and 12 bases stayed unmatched. This CDR3 has 17 amino acids. CDR1 and CDR2 from the germline V gene are SGDLS and YYNGEE.

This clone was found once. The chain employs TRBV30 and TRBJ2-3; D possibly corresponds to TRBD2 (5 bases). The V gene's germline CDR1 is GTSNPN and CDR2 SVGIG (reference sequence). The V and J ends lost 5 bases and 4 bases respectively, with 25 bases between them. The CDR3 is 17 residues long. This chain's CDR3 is CAWSRRPGVFDADTQYF. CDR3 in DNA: TGTGCCTGGTCCCGGAGACCCGGGGTGTTTGATGCAGATACGCAGTATTTT.

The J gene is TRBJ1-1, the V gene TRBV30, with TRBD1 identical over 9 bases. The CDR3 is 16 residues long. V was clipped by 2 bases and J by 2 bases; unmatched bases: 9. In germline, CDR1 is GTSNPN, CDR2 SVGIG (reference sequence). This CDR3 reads CAWSFSDRGVNTEAFF. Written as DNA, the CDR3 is TGTGCCTGGAGTTTCTCTGACAGGGGGGTCAACACTGAAGCTTTCTTT.

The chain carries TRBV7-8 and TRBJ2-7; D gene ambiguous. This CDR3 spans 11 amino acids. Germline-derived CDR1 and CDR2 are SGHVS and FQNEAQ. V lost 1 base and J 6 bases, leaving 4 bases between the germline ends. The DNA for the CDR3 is TGTGCCAGCAGCTTAGTTCGCGAGCAGTACTTC. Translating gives CASSLVREQYF. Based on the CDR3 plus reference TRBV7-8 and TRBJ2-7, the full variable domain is GAGVSQSPRYKVAKRGQDVALRCDPISGHVSLFWYQQALGQGPEFLTYFQNEAQLDKSGLPSDRFFAERPEGSVSTLKIQRTQQEDSAVYLCASSLVREQYFGPGTRLTVT.